The source of this T cell receptor (beta chain) is a study of CD8+CD57+ T cells in acquired aplastic anemia (dated by TCRdb to 2017 to 2018). Looking at the study overall: On average, sorted CD4+ and CD8+ cells yielded approximately 3 ug of extracted DNA, with a range of 0.2 to 27.4 ug. An average of approximately 9.8 million reads for CD4+ cells and under 13 million reads for CD8+ cells was obtained from healthy donor samples.

There are 13 amino acids in the CDR3, from cysteine to phenylalanine inclusive. Just CDR3 DNA is preserved here, 39 bases in frame from base 1. CDR1 and CDR2 were assigned from the germline V gene as SQVTM and ANQGSEA. The V end loses 6 bases and the J end loses 6 bases, and a stretch of 18 bases separates them. TCR beta VDJ combination and CDR3 sequence profiling used genomic DNA as the template. TCR repertoire sequencing was run on an Illumina HiSeq 2000. As for the original processing: TRBV/TRBJ rearrangement plots, CDR3 size and DJ length profiles, and Simpson's diversity index were used to evaluate the repertoires. The immunodominant clone was defined as the most abundant DNA sequence in deep sequencing data. CDR3 amino acid sequences were screened for sharing across subjects and compared with published repertoires and the VDJdb database. The raw public reads went through TCRdb reprocessing: fastp at Q25, MiXCR clone calling, in-frame beta chains kept. Each record represents a unique CDR3 protein, reported with the most common genes and DNA among its rows. V and J calls and clone size were set by TCRdb, not the authors. The sample table records about 180,000 distinct CDR3 sequences; about half of these occur just once. The ten largest clones take up approximately 2.9% of the sample.

Findings and caveats that apply to the study as a whole: Twenty-nine CD8+ CDR3 sequences were found in both patients and controls but appeared to be highly expressed in patients and within the immunodominant clones of the patients. Between patients and healthy controls, no significant difference in CD8+ Simpson's diversity was found (P=0.060).

In this study, sorted CD4+ and CD8+ T cells from the blood of healthy subjects and of severe aplastic anemia patients had their TCR repertoires deep-sequenced. Ficoll-Paque density gradient centrifugation was used to isolate peripheral blood mononuclear cells. CD4+ and CD8+ T cells were sorted by FACS or magnetic beads before DNA extraction. About this clonotype itself: Its binding antigen is unknown. It has no much larger one-base neighbor in the sample; base qualities were not kept.

The sequenced sample consisted of sorted CD4+, CD8+, or CD8+CD57+ T cells (not recorded which) from PBMCs. This clonotype originated in a human donor in good health. The chain joins TRBV29-1 to TRBJ2-7; D gene: possibly TRBD1, on 6 matching bases. CDR3 loop: CSVAGDRASEQYF. Read as DNA, the sequence is TGCAGCGTAGCAGGGGATCGGGCCTCCGAGCAGTACTTC.